Below are 24 T cell receptor beta chains sequenced from a single sample in a study of cytomegalovirus exposure and HLA in healthy donors. The table came from immunoSEQ multiplex PCR; TCRdb's copy has only in-frame clones and leaves some out. The sample lists tens of thousands of clones; approximately 93% were seen once. Sequencing was carried out using PBMCs. These receptors originate from a woman in her 30s in good health and CMV-seronegative.

This chain connects TRBV2 to TRBJ2-1, with D maybe TRBD2 (5 bases). V dropped 7 bases and J dropped 7 bases, with 11 bases sitting between them. CDR1 is SNHLY, CDR2 FYNNEI, per germline. This CDR3 contains 12 residues. CDR3 bases: TGTGCCAGCACCCCGTGGAGGAATGAGCAGTTCTTC. Amino acids: CASTPWRNEQFF. Using reference TRBV2 and TRBJ2-1 for the parts outside the CDR3, the full variable domain is EPEVTQTPSHQVTQMGQEVILRCVPISNHLYFYWYRQILGQKVEFLVSFYNNEISEKSEIFDDQFSVERPDGSNFTLKIRSTKLEDSAMYFCASTPWRNEQFFGPGTRLTVL.

The CDR3 DNA sequence: TGCAGCGTTTGGTCGAACCAGAATTCCACCGGGGAGCTGTTTTTT. This sequence encodes CSVWSNQNSTGELFF. V gene TRBV29-1 combines with J gene TRBJ2-2; D is ambiguous. Trimming took 5 bases from V and 4 from J, leaving 17 bases between them. The CDR3 is 15 amino acids. Germline V gene sequence: CDR1 SQVTM, CDR2 ANQGSEA.

The chain joins TRBV19 to TRBJ2-6, with D maybe TRBD1 (6 bases). Germline values: CDR1 LNHDA, CDR2 SQIVND (reference sequence). V was trimmed by 10 bases and J by 2 bases, leaving 12 bases between them. The CDR3 sequence is 14 residues long. The CDR3 is CATDSRPGANVLTF. For the CDR3, the DNA is TGTGCCACGGACAGCCGGCCTGGGGCCAACGTCCTGACTTTC.

V usage is TRBV4-3 and J usage is TRBJ1-2; D gene uncertain. The ends were cut back, 0 bases at V and 4 bases at J, with 15 bases in the middle. CDR1 and CDR2 from the germline V gene are LGHNA and YSLEER. The CDR3 is made up of 16 amino acids. As DNA, the CDR3 is TGCGCCAGCAGCCAAGATCGGGATAGCGGAGGCTATGGCTACACCTTC. The encoded protein is CASSQDRDSGGYGYTF.

The rearrangement joins TRBV7-8 to TRBJ2-5; 10 nucleotides match TRBD2. The CDR3 covers 17 residues. Trimming took 1 base from V and 6 from J; bases not matched to a gene: 11. Germline loops: CDR1 SGHVS, CDR2 FQNEAQ. For the CDR3, the DNA is TGTGCCAGCAGCTTAGTTCGTTCTAGCGGGAGTACAAAGACCCAGTACTTC. Translating it yields CASSLVRSSGSTKTQYF.

The CDR3 DNA reads TGTGCCAGCAGCTTAGAACGGTACACTGAAGCTTTCTTT. It codes for CASSLERYTEAFF. The chain joins TRBV11-2 to TRBJ1-1; unclear D gene. Per the germline V gene, CDR1 is SGHAT and CDR2 is FQNNGV. V was clipped by 0 bases and J by 3 bases, with 5 bases between them. This CDR3 is 13 amino acids long.

This clone was recorded only once. V usage is TRBV6-5 and J usage is TRBJ2-7, with TRBD2 matching 7 bases. Germline V gene sequence: CDR1 MNHEY, CDR2 SVGAGI. V shed 6 bases and J 6 bases; nucleotides not matched to a gene: 8. There are 13 residues in the CDR3. The CDR3 protein is CASRPGGRVEQYF. The CDR3 nucleotides read TGTGCCAGCAGACCGGGGGGACGGGTCGAGCAGTACTTC.

This clone was observed a single time. DNA of the CDR3: TGTGCCAGCAGCCAAGAGGTAGCGGGAGGTGGCGAGCAGTACTTC. Its protein product is CASSQEVAGGGEQYF. This chain links TRBV14 with TRBJ2-7, with 10 bases lining up with TRBD2. Germline V gives CDR1 SGHDN, CDR2 FVKESK. This CDR3 has 15 residues. After removal of 0 bases from V and 6 bases from J, the junction contained 5 bases not matched to a gene.

J is TRBJ2-7 and V is TRBV7-9, with D hard to call. The V end was cut by 2 bases, the J end by 7 bases, with 12 bases between. There are 13 residues in the CDR3. CDR1 is SEHNR and CDR2 is FQNEAQ in the germline V gene (reference sequence). The CDR3 nucleotides are TGTGCCAGCAGCTTACGGTCCTCCGGGGAGCAGTACTTC. This encodes CASSLRSSGEQYF.

The V call is TRBV29-1, the J call TRBJ1-3; perhaps TRBD1 as D (5 bases). CDR1 is SQVTM, CDR2 ANQGSEA, per germline. V was shortened by 4 bases and J by 1 base, with 11 bases between the two germline ends. CDR3 length: 14 residues. CDR3 amino acids: CSVGDGTSGNTIYF. As DNA, the CDR3 is TGCAGCGTTGGGGATGGGACTTCTGGAAACACCATATATTTT. Supplemented by reference TRBV29-1 and TRBJ1-3, the full variable domain reads SAVISQKPSRDICQRGTSLTIQCQVDSQVTMMFWYRQQPGQSLTLIATANQGSEATYESGFVIDKFPISRPNLTFSTLTVSNMSPEDSSIYLCSVGDGTSGNTIYFGEGSWLTVV.

The chain uses TRBV18 and TRBJ1-1, with 7 bases lining up with TRBD1. This CDR3 region has 15 residues. The germline V gene encodes CDR1 KGHSH and CDR2 LQKENI. V lost 1 base, J lost 1 base, and 3 bases stayed unmatched. The CDR3 sequence: CASSPQGAQNTEAFF. The CDR3 bases are TGTGCCAGCTCACCACAGGGGGCTCAGAACACTGAAGCTTTCTTT.

The chain is built from TRBV7-8 and TRBJ1-4; TRBD1 matches at 9 bases. The germline CDR1 and CDR2 sequences are SGHVS and FQNEAQ. The length of the CDR3 is 17 residues. V dropped 2 bases and J dropped 8; count of bases not matched to a gene: 12. CDR3 residues: CASSLLQGAIGDEKLFF. The CDR3 region has the DNA TGTGCCAGCAGCTTATTACAGGGGGCGATCGGAGACGAAAAACTGTTTTTT.

This clone was seen just once. The chain employs TRBV6-4 and TRBJ2-3; TRBD2 matches 7 bases. J was trimmed by 0 bases and V by 10 bases; bases with no gene match: 7. The CDR3 runs 14 residues. CDR1 MRHNA and CDR2 SNTAGT come from the germline V gene. The CDR3: CATSPSGSTDTQYF. The CDR3, as DNA: TGTGCCACCTCTCCTAGCGGAAGCACAGATACGCAGTATTTT.

This rearrangement joins TRBV18 to TRBJ2-2; 11 bases match TRBD2. V trimming: 4 bases; J trimming: 2 bases; junction bases outside the gene matches: 9. This CDR3 spans 18 amino acids. Per the germline V gene, CDR1 is KGHSH and CDR2 is LQKENI. DNA of the CDR3: TGTGCCAGCTCACTTCTTCAGACTAGCGGGACTAACACCGGGGAGCTGTTTTTT. Its translation: CASSLLQTSGTNTGELFF. Using reference TRBV18 and TRBJ2-2 for the parts outside the CDR3, the full variable domain is NAGVMQNPRHLVRRRGQEARLRCSPMKGHSHVYWYRQLPEEGLKFMVYLQKENIIDESGMPKERFSAEFPKEGPSILRIQQVVRGDSAAYFCASSLLQTSGTNTGELFFGEGSRLTVL.

On this clone: A junction end diverges from the germline sequence, so it may reflect a read error. This chain links TRBV7-7 with TRBJ2-7; 9 bases align to TRBD1. This CDR3 is built from 13 residues. Germline CDR1 is SSHAT and CDR2 is FNYEAQ (reference sequence). CDR3 in amino acids: CASSPDRGEEQYF. CDR3 in DNA: TGTGCTAGCAGCCCGGACAGGGGCGAAGAACAGTACTTC.

This chain connects TRBV5-1 to TRBJ2-7, with D perhaps TRBD1 (5 bases). Germline V gene sequence: CDR1 SGHRS, CDR2 YFSETQ. This CDR3 has 14 residues. V was shortened by 2 bases and J by 2 bases, with 11 bases between the two germline ends. CDR3 sequence reads: CASSFSDITYEQYF. CDR3 in DNA: TGCGCCAGCAGCTTTTCGGACATCACCTACGAGCAGTACTTC.

This clone occurred a few times. The V gene is TRBV2, the J gene TRBJ1-2; no firm D call. Germline loops: CDR1 SNHLY, CDR2 FYNNEI. The CDR3 has 15 amino acids. V lost 6 bases and J 8 bases, leaving 22 bases between the germline ends. The CDR3 sequence: CASSQTWGGDKGYTF. DNA of the CDR3: TGTGCCAGCAGCCAAACTTGGGGAGGAGACAAGGGCTACACCTTC.

The chain recombines TRBV14 with TRBJ2-2, with TRBD1 identical over 7 bases. Germline-derived CDR1 and CDR2 are SGHDN and FVKESK. This CDR3 spans 15 amino acids. The trim removed 6 bases at V and 6 bases at J, leaving 10 bases unmatched. The DNA for the CDR3 is TGTGCCAGCAGTCTACGACAGGGATCCGCCGGGGAGCTGTTTTTT. This gives the protein CASSLRQGSAGELFF.

The chain links TRBV19 to TRBJ1-2; possibly TRBD1 for D (6 bases). Trimming shortened V by 6 bases and J by 2 bases, and 22 bases separated the two germline ends. Germline lookup yields CDR1 LNHDA and CDR2 SQIVND (reference sequence). The CDR3 consists of 17 residues. This chain's CDR3 is CASSLLGDRTLNYGYTF. For the CDR3, the DNA is TGTGCCAGTAGCTTACTCGGAGACAGGACCCTGAACTATGGCTACACCTTC.

This clone showed up just once. The gene calls are TRBV5-4 and TRBJ1-2, with TRBD1 matching 7 bases. Germline assignment: CDR1 SGHNT and CDR2 YYREEE (reference sequence). The CDR3 spans 12 residues. The V segment lost 8 bases and the J segment 6 bases; nucleotides outside the gene matches: 7. The CDR3 spells CASSTGDDGYTF. The CDR3 region has the DNA TGTGCCAGTAGTACAGGGGATGATGGCTACACCTTC.

The chain recombines TRBV6-5 with TRBJ1-1; no reliable D call. V was shortened by 5 bases and J by 7 bases, with 8 bases between the two germline ends. CDR3 size: 11 residues. CDR1 and CDR2 from the germline V gene are MNHEY and SVGAGI. The CDR3, as DNA: TGTGCCAGCAGTGCTGCGGTTGAAGCTTTCTTT. Translation: CASSAAVEAFF.

The J gene is TRBJ2-7, the V gene TRBV2; D might be TRBD1 (5 bases). V lost 4 bases and J lost 2, with 12 bases in between. The CDR3 loop spans 14 amino acids. CDR1 is SNHLY and CDR2 is FYNNEI in the germline V gene. CDR3 coding DNA: TGTGCCAGCAGTGGTTCCAGGGTCCCCTACGAGCAGTACTTC. Protein product: CASSGSRVPYEQYF.

The chain combines TRBV5-1 with TRBJ1-4; tentative D call: TRBD1 (6 bases). CDR3 length equals 15 residues. CDR1 is SGHRS, CDR2 YFSETQ, per germline. With 4 bases removed from V and 5 bases from J, the gap between germline ends came to 15 bases. CDR3: CASSVQTGTNEKLFF. CDR3 nucleotide sequence: TGCGCCAGCAGCGTGCAGACAGGAACAAATGAAAAACTGTTTTTT.

The CDR3 DNA reads as TGCAGCGTTGTCCCAGGTCAGGGCACTGAAGCTTTCTTT. This encodes CSVVPGQGTEAFF. The chain carries TRBV29-1 and TRBJ1-1; D perhaps matches TRBD1 (5 bases). This CDR3 contains 13 residues. CDR1 SQVTM and CDR2 ANQGSEA come from the germline V gene. Deletions cut 4 bases from V and 4 bases from J, with 13 bases between.